These 15 T cell receptor beta chains share one sample of origin, sequenced in a study of shared clonotypes between healthy human individuals. Only in-frame clones appear in the TCRdb table, and some are missing; sequencing was by immunoSEQ multiplex PCR. The sample has more than 1,200,000 clones; approximately 98.5% are singletons. Source material: naive CD4+ T cells sorted from blood. Subset described: CD45RA+ positively selected. The receptor set was obtained from a young man in good health.

The rearrangement uses TRBV30 and TRBJ1-2; D gene uncertain. CDR1 and CDR2 (germline): GTSNPN, SVGIG (reference sequence). The V end lost 0 bases, the J end lost 1 base, and 9 bases lay between the germline ends. The CDR3 is 14 residues long. CDR3 DNA: TGTGCCTGGAGTGTACCCCGGGGTAACTATGGCTACACCTTC. Translated, it gives CAWSVPRGNYGYTF. Drawing the rest from reference TRBV30 and TRBJ1-2, the complete variable domain is SQTIHQWPATLVQPVGSPLSLECTVEGTSNPNLYWYRQAAGRGLQLLFYSVGIGQISSEVPQNLSASRPQDRQFILSSKKLLLSDSGFYLCAWSVPRGNYGYTFGSGTRLTVV.

The chain links TRBV30 to TRBJ1-1; TRBD1 might be the D (5 bases). The CDR3 loop spans 12 amino acids. Germline CDR1 GTSNPN, CDR2 SVGIG (reference sequence). The CDR3 loop reads CALGARNTEAFF. The CDR3 region has the DNA TGTGCTCTAGGGGCACGCAACACTGAAGCTTTCTTT.

The rearrangement joins TRBV6-1 to TRBJ1-4; TRBD1 is a possible D gene (6 bases). This CDR3 contains 16 residues. Looked up from germline, CDR1 is MNHNS and CDR2 is SASEGT. Trimming took 2 bases from V and 0 from J, leaving 10 bases between them. In DNA form, the CDR3 reads TGTGCCAGCAGTGAACTCAGGGGCGCAACTAATGAAAAACTGTTTTTT. This sequence encodes CASSELRGATNEKLFF.

This chain joins TRBV2 and TRBJ1-5, with D hard to call. Germline CDR1 is SNHLY and CDR2 is FYNNEI. V lost 4 bases, J lost 0 bases, and 7 bases lay in between. The CDR3 extends over 14 amino acids. CDR3 sequence: CASSAINSNQPQHF. Here the CDR3 DNA reads TGTGCCAGCAGTGCCATTAATAGCAATCAGCCCCAGCATTTT.

V and J are TRBV28 and TRBJ1-4; the D is unclear. Trimming took 5 bases from V and 1 from J, leaving 8 bases between them. Germline values: CDR1 MDHEN, CDR2 SYDVKM. The CDR3 runs 14 residues. For the CDR3, the DNA is TGTGCCAGCAGTGAGCCGGGAACTAATGAAAAACTGTTTTTT. This translates into CASSEPGTNEKLFF.

This clone was found once. The chain couples TRBV9 to TRBJ1-4, with D possibly matching TRBD1 (5 bases). Trimming stripped 4 bases from V and 12 bases from J, with 19 bases between. From germline, CDR1 is SGDLS and CDR2 YYNGEE. The CDR3 sequence is 14 residues long. This CDR3 reads CASSPTAGSVELFF. CDR3 sequence (DNA): TGTGCCAGCAGCCCCACGGCAGGGAGCGTTGAACTGTTTTTT.

Regarding this clone: This specimen includes other DNA sequences encoding the same CDR3. The rearrangement links TRBV29-1 to TRBJ1-5; D gene uncertain. V was clipped by 4 bases and J by 1 base, with 5 bases between them. Germline CDR1 reads SQVTM; CDR2 reads ANQGSEA. CDR3 length: 12 amino acids. CDR3 bases: TGCAGCGTTGGGGGAAGCAATCAGCCCCAGCATTTT. Translating gives CSVGGSNQPQHF.

The V and J genes are TRBV29-1 and TRBJ2-6; 8 bases fit TRBD1. CDR3 length: 14 residues. CDR1 SQVTM and CDR2 ANQGSEA come from the germline V gene. After removal of 3 bases from V and 4 bases from J, the junction contained 2 bases not matched to a gene. CDR3 coding DNA: TGCAGCGTTGACAGGGGGCAGGGGGCCAACGTCCTGACTTTC. This translates into CSVDRGQGANVLTF.

The chain carries TRBV7-6 and TRBJ2-7; D is possibly TRBD1 (5 bases). Looked up from germline, CDR1 is SGHVS and CDR2 is FNYEAQ. Trimming took off 1 base at V and 6 bases at J, with 10 bases between the two ends. The CDR3 runs to 13 residues. The CDR3 sequence is CASSLGPGSEQYF. In DNA form, the CDR3 reads TGTGCCAGCAGCTTAGGTCCAGGGTCCGAGCAGTACTTC.

The chain links TRBV28 to TRBJ2-3; D is possibly TRBD2 (5 bases). V dropped 6 bases and J dropped 2 bases, with 15 bases sitting between them. This CDR3 is built from 15 residues. From germline, CDR1 is MDHEN and CDR2 SYDVKM. The chain's CDR3 is CASRIGGDNTDTQYF. CDR3 nucleotides: TGTGCCAGCAGAATTGGAGGCGACAACACAGATACGCAGTATTTT.

V and J are TRBV30 and TRBJ1-5; D uncertain. Trimming removed 0 bases from V and 0 bases from J, with 12 bases in between. CDR1 is GTSNPN and CDR2 is SVGIG in the germline V gene (reference sequence). The CDR3 sequence is 16 residues long. The CDR3 nucleotides read TGTGCCTGGAGTGTACCGGCCCGGTATAGCAATCAGCCCCAGCATTTT. Its translation: CAWSVPARYSNQPQHF. Together with reference TRBV30 and TRBJ1-5, the CDR3 gives the full variable domain: SQTIHQWPATLVQPVGSPLSLECTVEGTSNPNLYWYRQAAGRGLQLLFYSVGIGQISSEVPQNLSASRPQDRQFILSSKKLLLSDSGFYLCAWSVPARYSNQPQHFGDGTRLSIL.

A remark on this clone: Other DNA sequences in the same sample also yield this CDR3. This chain joins TRBV11-2 and TRBJ2-2, with 13 positions matching TRBD2. Germline V gene data show CDR1 as SGHAT and CDR2 as FQNNGV. The CDR3 has 16 amino acids. V was clipped by 5 bases and J by 2 bases; unmatched bases: 2. The CDR3 spells CASSLGLAGNTGELFF. The CDR3 DNA is TGTGCCAGCAGCCTGGGACTAGCGGGAAACACCGGGGAGCTGTTTTTT.

The CDR3 DNA sequence: TGTGCCAGCAGCCAGGGACAGGGGAACACTGAAGCTTTCTTT. Amino acids: CASSQGQGNTEAFF. This rearrangement joins TRBV7-6 to TRBJ1-1, with 9 bases that match TRBD1. This CDR3 has 14 amino acids. Losses at the gene ends were 5 bases for V and 1 base for J; bases not matched to a gene: 2. The V gene's germline CDR1 is SGHVS and CDR2 FNYEAQ.

A single count supports this clone. The rearrangement joins TRBV6-6 to TRBJ2-3, with TRBD1 as a possible D gene (6 bases). Germline CDR1 reads MNHNY; CDR2 reads SVGAGI (reference sequence). V was shortened by 0 bases and J by 9 bases, with 7 bases between the two germline ends. The CDR3 runs to 12 residues. Here the CDR3 reads CASSYSGTTQYF. The DNA for the CDR3 is TGTGCCAGCAGTTACTCCGGGACAACGCAGTATTTT.

The V and J genes are TRBV4-3 and TRBJ2-1, with D unresolved. Trimming took off 0 bases at V and 4 bases at J, with 10 bases between the two ends. The CDR3 loop spans 15 amino acids. From germline, CDR1 is LGHNA and CDR2 YSLEER. This CDR3 reads CASSQDRAIYNEQFF. The CDR3, as DNA: TGCGCCAGCAGCCAAGATAGGGCAATTTACAATGAGCAGTTCTTC.